This record looks at one T cell receptor (beta chain) sequence and its context. V was shortened by 4 bases and J by 2 bases, with 12 bases between the two germline ends. The length of the CDR3 is 14 residues. Germline-derived CDR1 and CDR2 are MNHEY and SMNVEV (reference sequence). The study ran its PCR with 60 Vbeta and 13 Jbeta primers. Sequenced by immunoSEQ multiplex PCR; TCRdb stores in-frame clones only, minus some. The sample consists of 200,000 or so clones, approximately 78% of them appearing once. This record belongs to a study of cytomegalovirus exposure and HLA in healthy donors. Study background: Drawn from HLA-typed donors, about 85 million unique TCRs were held in an early data release.

The sequence was obtained from a woman aged 40-49 years in good health and CMV-seronegative. Specimen: PBMCs. The chain joins TRBV27 to TRBJ2-7, with a weak D call TRBD1 (6 bases). The CDR3 here is CASSYLDRTYEQYF. For the CDR3, the DNA is TGTGCCAGCAGTTACCTCGACAGGACCTACGAGCAGTACTTC.